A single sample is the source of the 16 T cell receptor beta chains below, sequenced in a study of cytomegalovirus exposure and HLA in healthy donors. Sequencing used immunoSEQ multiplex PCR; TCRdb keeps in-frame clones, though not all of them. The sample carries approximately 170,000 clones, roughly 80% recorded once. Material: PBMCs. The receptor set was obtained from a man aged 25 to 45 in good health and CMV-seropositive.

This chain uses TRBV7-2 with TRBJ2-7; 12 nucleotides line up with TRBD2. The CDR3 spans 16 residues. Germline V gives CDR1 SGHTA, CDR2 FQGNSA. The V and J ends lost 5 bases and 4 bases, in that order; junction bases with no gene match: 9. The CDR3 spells CASSQQLAGGTYEQYF. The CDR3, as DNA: TGTGCCAGCAGCCAGCAACTAGCGGGGGGAACTTACGAGCAGTACTTC.

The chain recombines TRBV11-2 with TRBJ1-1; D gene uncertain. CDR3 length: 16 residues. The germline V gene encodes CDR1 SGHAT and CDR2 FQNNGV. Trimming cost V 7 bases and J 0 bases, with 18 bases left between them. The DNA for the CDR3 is TGTGCCAGCACCCCAAAGTACAGCCTCATGAACACTGAAGCTTTCTTT. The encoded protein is CASTPKYSLMNTEAFF.

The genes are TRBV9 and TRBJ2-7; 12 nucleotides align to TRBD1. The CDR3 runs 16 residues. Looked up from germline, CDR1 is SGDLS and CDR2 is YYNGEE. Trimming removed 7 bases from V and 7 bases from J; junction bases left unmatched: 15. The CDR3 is CASAVGAGQGAREQYF. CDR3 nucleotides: TGTGCCAGCGCGGTGGGGGCGGGACAGGGGGCGAGGGAGCAGTACTTC.

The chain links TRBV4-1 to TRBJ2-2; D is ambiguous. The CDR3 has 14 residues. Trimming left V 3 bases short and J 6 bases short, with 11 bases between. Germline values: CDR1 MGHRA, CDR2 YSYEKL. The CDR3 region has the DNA TGCGCCAGCAGCCACGCAGTTTGGCCCGGGGAGCTGTTTTTT. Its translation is CASSHAVWPGELFF.

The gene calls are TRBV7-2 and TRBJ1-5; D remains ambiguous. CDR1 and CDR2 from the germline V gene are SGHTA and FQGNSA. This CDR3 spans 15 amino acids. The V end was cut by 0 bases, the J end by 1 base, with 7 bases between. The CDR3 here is CASSLAPVSNQPQHF. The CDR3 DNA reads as TGTGCCAGCAGCTTAGCGCCAGTAAGCAATCAGCCCCAGCATTTT.

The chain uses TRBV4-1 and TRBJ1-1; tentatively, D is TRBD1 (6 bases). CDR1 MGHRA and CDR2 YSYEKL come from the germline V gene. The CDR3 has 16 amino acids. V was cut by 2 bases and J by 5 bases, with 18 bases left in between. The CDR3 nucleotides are TGCGCCAGCAGCCAAACCCTCAAAGGGGGGGGGACTGAAGCTTTCTTT. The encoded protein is CASSQTLKGGGTEAFF.

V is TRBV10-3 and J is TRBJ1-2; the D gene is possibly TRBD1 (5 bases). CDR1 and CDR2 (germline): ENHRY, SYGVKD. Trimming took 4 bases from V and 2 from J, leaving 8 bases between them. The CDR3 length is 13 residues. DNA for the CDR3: TGTGCCATCAGTGGACAGTGGAACTATGGCTACACCTTC. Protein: CAISGQWNYGYTF.

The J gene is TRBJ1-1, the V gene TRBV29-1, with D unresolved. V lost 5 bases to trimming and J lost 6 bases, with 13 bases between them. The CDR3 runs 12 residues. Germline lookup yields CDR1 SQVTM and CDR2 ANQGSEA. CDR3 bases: TGCAGCGTTAAGAAGGCGCAGGCTGAAGCTTTCTTT. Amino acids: CSVKKAQAEAFF.

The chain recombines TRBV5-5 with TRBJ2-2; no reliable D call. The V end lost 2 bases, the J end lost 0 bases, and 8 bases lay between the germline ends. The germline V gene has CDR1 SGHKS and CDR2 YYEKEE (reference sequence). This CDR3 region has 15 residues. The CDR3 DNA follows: TGTGCCAGCAGCTTCTTCCTTACGAACACCGGGGAGCTGTTTTTT. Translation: CASSFFLTNTGELFF.

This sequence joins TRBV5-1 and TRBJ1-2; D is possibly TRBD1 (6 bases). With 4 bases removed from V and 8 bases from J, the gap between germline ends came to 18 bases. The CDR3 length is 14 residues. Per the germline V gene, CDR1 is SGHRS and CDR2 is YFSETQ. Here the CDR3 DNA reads TGCGCCAGCAGCCCCCTGGCGACAGGTGGAGGCTACACCTTC. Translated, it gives CASSPLATGGGYTF.

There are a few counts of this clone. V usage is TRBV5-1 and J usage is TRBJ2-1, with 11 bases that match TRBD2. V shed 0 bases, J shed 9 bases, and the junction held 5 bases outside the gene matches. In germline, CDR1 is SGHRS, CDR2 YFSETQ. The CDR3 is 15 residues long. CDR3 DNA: TGCGCCAGCAGCTTGGGACTAGCGGGGTATAGTGAGCAGTTCTTC. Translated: CASSLGLAGYSEQFF.

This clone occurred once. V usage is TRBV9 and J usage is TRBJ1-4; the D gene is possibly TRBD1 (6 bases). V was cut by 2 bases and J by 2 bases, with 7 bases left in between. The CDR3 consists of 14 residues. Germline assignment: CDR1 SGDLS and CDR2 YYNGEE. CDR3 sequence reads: CASSVGATNEKLFF. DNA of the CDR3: TGTGCCAGCAGCGTGGGGGCTACTAATGAAAAACTGTTTTTT.

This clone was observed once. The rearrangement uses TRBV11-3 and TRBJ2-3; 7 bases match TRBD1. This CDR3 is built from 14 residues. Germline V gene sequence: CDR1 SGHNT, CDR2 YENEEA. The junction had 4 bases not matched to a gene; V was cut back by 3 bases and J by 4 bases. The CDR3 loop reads CASSLRQGPDTQYF. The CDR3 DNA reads TGTGCCAGCAGCTTGAGACAGGGACCAGATACGCAGTATTTT.

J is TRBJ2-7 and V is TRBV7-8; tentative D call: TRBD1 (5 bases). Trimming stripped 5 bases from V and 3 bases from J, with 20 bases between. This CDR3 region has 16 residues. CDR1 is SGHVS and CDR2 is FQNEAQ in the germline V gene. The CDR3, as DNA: TGTGCCAGCAGCCCGCTAGGGGTGACGGGTCACTACGAGCAGTACTTC. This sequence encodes CASSPLGVTGHYEQYF.

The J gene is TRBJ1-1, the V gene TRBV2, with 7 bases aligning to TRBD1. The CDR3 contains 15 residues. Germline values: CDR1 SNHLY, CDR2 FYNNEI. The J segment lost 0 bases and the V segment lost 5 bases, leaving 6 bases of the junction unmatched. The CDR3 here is CASSSRTGMNTEAFF. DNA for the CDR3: TGTGCCAGCAGTTCCCGGACAGGAATGAACACTGAAGCTTTCTTT.

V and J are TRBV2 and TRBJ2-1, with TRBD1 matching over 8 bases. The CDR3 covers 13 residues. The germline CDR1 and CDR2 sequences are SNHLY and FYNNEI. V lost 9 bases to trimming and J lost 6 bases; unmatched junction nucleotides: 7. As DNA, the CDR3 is TGTGCCAGTGAGACAGGGACAGGCAATGAGCAGTTCTTC. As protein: CASETGTGNEQFF.